This is a list of T cell receptor beta chains from one sample in a study of blood T cell repertoires in COVID-19. Sequenced by immunoSEQ multiplex PCR; TCRdb stores in-frame clones only, minus some. Of 200,000 to 300,000 clones detected, about 89% appear once; the ten largest clones hold approximately 4.1%. Sequencing was done on a sample of PBMCs or T cells enriched from blood (not recorded which). The receptors derive from a woman in her 30s who had recovered from COVID-19. CDR3s leave out the opening cysteine and the closing phenylalanine or tryptophan. Fields, in order: J gene, V gene, CDR3 protein.

TRBJ2-5 | TRBV5-6 | ASILGTLQETQY
TRBJ2-1 | TRBV29-1 | SVDFTSAYNEQF
TRBJ1-1 | TRBV11-3 | ASSPGFGTEAF
TRBJ1-2 | TRBV19 | ATREGPSTYGYT
TRBJ2-1 | TRBV9 | ASSEGVRDRGYNEQF
TRBJ1-1 | TRBV7-9 | ASSSDRGRMGTEAF
TRBJ2-3 | TRBV7-3 | ASSQGGDPVVDTQY
TRBJ1-1 | TRBV11-2 | ASSPGQNTEAF
TRBJ1-2 | TRBV20-1 | SASSAGTFSYGYT
TRBJ2-1 | TRBV13 | ASSARDYLLRNEQF
TRBJ1-1 | TRBV9 | ASSLTGGETEAF
TRBJ1-2 | TRBV6-6 | ASSYGATGPYGYT
TRBJ1-2 | TRBV7-6 | ASSLADGLSGGYT
TRBJ1-1 | TRBV19 | ASSDRSHTEAF
TRBJ1-1 | TRBV30 | AWIYRGFGEAF
TRBJ2-3 | TRBV27 | ASSVQGLDTQY
TRBJ1-4 | TRBV7-3 | ASSPRAGPNEKLF
TRBJ2-7 | TRBV30 | AWMASYEQY
TRBJ2-2 | TRBV9 | ASRGSTNTGELF
TRBJ1-4 | TRBV9 | ASSFSATNEKLF
TRBJ1-1 | TRBV28 | ASRLQGDYTEAF
TRBJ2-2 | TRBV6-5 | ASSYRQGGGGELF
TRBJ1-2 | TRBV19 | ASSGDTAWNYGYT
TRBJ1-2 | TRBV28 | ASSRTAGYGYT
TRBJ2-3 | TRBV27 | ASRRQGTDTQY
TRBJ1-1 | TRBV7-2 | ASSFGRNTEAF
TRBJ1-2 | TRBV7-2 | ASSLDFGDYGYT
TRBJ2-2 | TRBV7-3 | ASSPASRENTGELF
TRBJ1-2 | TRBV28 | AAARFNYGYT
TRBJ2-1 | TRBV13 | ASSLGSRGLAGNEQF
TRBJ2-2 | TRBV18 | ASSPEKNTGELF
TRBJ2-5 | TRBV11-2 | ASSSHAGGETQY
TRBJ2-3 | TRBV5-1 | ASSLEGDTQY
TRBJ2-1 | TRBV9 | ASSLSTSGFSYNEQF
TRBJ1-1 | TRBV6-5 | ASTPGLGTEAF
TRBJ1-5 | TRBV28 | ASSTPGQGWKSPQH
TRBJ1-2 | TRBV19 | ASSPAPSGGYT
TRBJ1-2 | TRBV27 | ASSWTGGPNYGYT
TRBJ1-5 | TRBV6-1 | ASSEVQGEGQPQH
TRBJ2-5 | TRBV7-6 | ASSLGLAGGGETQY
TRBJ1-5 | TRBV20-1 | SPTDNQPQH
TRBJ1-3 | TRBV3-1/TRBV3-2 | ASSPSTGTGNTIY
TRBJ1-3 | TRBV6-5 | ASSRDGSSGNTIY
TRBJ1-6 | TRBV28 | ASSALSTGGHSPLH
TRBJ1-2 | TRBV2 | ASRAQGFGYT
TRBJ1-6 | TRBV19 | ASSADRGDNSPLH
TRBJ1-2 | TRBV30 | AWSALDRDLIGYT
TRBJ2-1 | TRBV7-8 | ASSLGSRTSGVHQF
TRBJ2-1 | TRBV5-4 | ASSTTRSYNEQF
TRBJ1-1 | TRBV5-1 | ASTPREGTNTEAF
TRBJ2-7 | TRBV7-3 | ASSLTIVSEQY
TRBJ1-6 | TRBV28 | ASTLRPGNDNSPLH
TRBJ2-3 | TRBV9 | ASSVSSADTQY
TRBJ2-7 | TRBV15 | ATSRAAGGHYEQY